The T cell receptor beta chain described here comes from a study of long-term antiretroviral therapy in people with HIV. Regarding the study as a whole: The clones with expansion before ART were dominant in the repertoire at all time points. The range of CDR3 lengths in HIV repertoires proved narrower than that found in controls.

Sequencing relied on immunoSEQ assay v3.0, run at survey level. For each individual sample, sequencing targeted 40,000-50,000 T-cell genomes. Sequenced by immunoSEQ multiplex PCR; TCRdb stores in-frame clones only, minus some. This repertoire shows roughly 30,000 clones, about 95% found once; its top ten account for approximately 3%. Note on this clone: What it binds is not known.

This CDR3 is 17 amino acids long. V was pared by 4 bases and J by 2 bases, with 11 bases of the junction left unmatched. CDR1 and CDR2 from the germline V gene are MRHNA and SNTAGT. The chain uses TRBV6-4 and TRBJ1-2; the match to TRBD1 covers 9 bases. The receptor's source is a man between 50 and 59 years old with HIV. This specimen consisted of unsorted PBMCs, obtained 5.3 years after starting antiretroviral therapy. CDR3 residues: CASSVPGQGFVNYGYTF. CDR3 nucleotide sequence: TGTGCCAGCAGTGTACCGGGACAGGGATTTGTAAACTATGGCTACACCTTC.